Listed below are T cell receptor beta chains from one sample, sequenced in a study of OX40 agonist ivuxolimab in advanced cancers. Clones were sequenced by immunoSEQ multiplex PCR, and TCRdb holds only the in-frame ones, with some missing. This table holds around 80,000 clones, 86% found once. Specimen: CD4+ or CD8+ T cells sorted from blood, collected in a trial of the OX40 agonist ivuxolimab. The receptor source for this set is an adult with an advanced solid tumor such as melanoma, head and neck, liver or kidney cancer. Each CDR3 is given with its conserved first and last residue. Each record gives: CDR3 DNA, CDR3 protein, V gene, J gene, clone size, D gene. A D gene is named only where the DNA matches it firmly. Clone size is given for some rows only: seen once, a few or many times, or a class if the clone is expanded.

DNA: TGTGCCAGCAGTCGGACAGGGGGCGTGTATGGCTACACCTTC
CDR3: CASSRTGGVYGYTF
V: TRBV6-5
J: TRBJ1-2
size: -
D: TRBD1

DNA: TGTGCCAGCAGCCTAATTGGGACAGGGGACACCGGGGAGCTGTTTTTT
CDR3: CASSLIGTGDTGELFF
V: TRBV14
J: TRBJ2-2
size: -
D: TRBD1

DNA: TGTGCCAGCAGAACGGGACTAGGGAAAGAGACCCAGTACTTC
CDR3: CASRTGLGKETQYF
V: TRBV6-1
J: TRBJ2-5
size: -
D: TRBD2

DNA: TGCGCCAGCAGCCTTTGGGACACTGGAAACACCATATATTTT
CDR3: CASSLWDTGNTIYF
V: TRBV5-1
J: TRBJ1-3
size: -
D: -

DNA: TGCGCCAGCAGCTTGGGACAGGATTCACCCCTCCACTTT
CDR3: CASSLGQDSPLHF
V: TRBV5-1
J: TRBJ1-6
size: few
D: -

DNA: TGTGCCAGCAGCCTCGTACATCTTCTAGGTACCGGGGAGCTGTTTTTT
CDR3: CASSLVHLLGTGELFF
V: TRBV4-2
J: TRBJ2-2
size: once
D: -

DNA: TGCGCCAGCAGCGAGGACAGTTCTAATGAAAAACTGTTTTTT
CDR3: CASSEDSSNEKLFF
V: TRBV5-1
J: TRBJ1-4
size: few
D: -

DNA: TGTGCCAGCAGGGGACAGACAAATCAGCCCCAGCATTTT
CDR3: CASRGQTNQPQHF
V: TRBV6-1
J: TRBJ1-5
size: -
D: TRBD1

DNA: TGCGCCAGCTGCCGCGACGGGGCGACCTACAATGAGCAGTTCTTC
CDR3: CASCRDGATYNEQFF
V: TRBV5-1
J: TRBJ2-1
size: -
D: -

DNA: TGTGCCAGTAGTTCGAGTCAAGGAAATTCACCCCTCCACTTT
CDR3: CASSSSQGNSPLHF
V: TRBV19
J: TRBJ1-6
size: -
D: -

DNA: TGTGCCAGCAGCCCGGGACTAGCGGGGGGGCCTAGGGCAGATACGCAGTATTTT
CDR3: CASSPGLAGGPRADTQYF
V: TRBV11-1
J: TRBJ2-3
size: -
D: TRBD2

DNA: TGTGCCACCAGCAGAGATGGAGGGCTAGCCTACGAGCAGTACTTC
CDR3: CATSRDGGLAYEQYF
V: TRBV15
J: TRBJ2-7
size: -
D: -

DNA: TGCAGCGTTGAAGAGGCGGGGAAAAGCTATGGCTACACCTTC
CDR3: CSVEEAGKSYGYTF
V: TRBV29-1
J: TRBJ1-2
size: -
D: -

DNA: TGTGCCAGCAGTGACTATGGTGTAGGGGGTGAAAAACTGTTTTTT
CDR3: CASSDYGVGGEKLFF
V: TRBV6-4
J: TRBJ1-4
size: -
D: -

DNA: TGTGCCAGCAGTTCCGGGGCAAATCAGCCCCAGCATTTT
CDR3: CASSSGANQPQHF
V: TRBV6-6
J: TRBJ1-5
size: -
D: -

DNA: TGTGCCAGCAGCCCGAGGGACAGGGTGGGCGATGAGCAGTTCTTC
CDR3: CASSPRDRVGDEQFF
V: TRBV7-9
J: TRBJ2-1
size: -
D: TRBD1

DNA: TGTGCCAGCAGCCCGAATAGCGGGGGGCAAGAGACCCAGTACTTC
CDR3: CASSPNSGGQETQYF
V: TRBV7-9
J: TRBJ2-5
size: -
D: TRBD2

DNA: TGTGCCTGGGCTAGCGGGAGGCCCTACAATGAGCAGTTCTTC
CDR3: CAWASGRPYNEQFF
V: TRBV30
J: TRBJ2-1
size: -
D: TRBD2

DNA: TGCGCCAGCAGCTCCGGGACAGGCCTCATGAACACTGAAGCTTTCTTT
CDR3: CASSSGTGLMNTEAFF
V: TRBV5-1
J: TRBJ1-1
size: -
D: TRBD1

DNA: TGTGCCAGCAGTTACTACAGTAACACTGAAGCTTTCTTT
CDR3: CASSYYSNTEAFF
V: TRBV6-5
J: TRBJ1-1
size: -
D: -

DNA: TGTGCCAGCATGAGACAGGGAAGTTCACCCCTCCACTTT
CDR3: CASMRQGSSPLHF
V: TRBV6-5
J: TRBJ1-6
size: -
D: TRBD1

DNA: TGTGCCATCCGTCGGGCGGCCACGAACACCGGGGAGCTGTTTTTT
CDR3: CAIRRAATNTGELFF
V: TRBV7-2
J: TRBJ2-2
size: -
D: -

DNA: TGTGCCAGCACGCTCGCAAGACAGGGGGCTTACGAGCAGTACTTC
CDR3: CASTLARQGAYEQYF
V: TRBV6-5
J: TRBJ2-7
size: -
D: TRBD1

DNA: TGTGCCAGCAGCTTGTGGATGGGGACCACAGATACGCAGTATTTT
CDR3: CASSLWMGTTDTQYF
V: TRBV5-6
J: TRBJ2-3
size: -
D: -

DNA: TGCGCCAGCAGCCAAGATCGAGGGAGGCGGGGGGAGACCCAGTACTTC
CDR3: CASSQDRGRRGETQYF
V: TRBV4-3
J: TRBJ2-5
size: few
D: TRBD2

DNA: TGTGCCACCCGGAGGCAACCGGGCTACGAGCAGTACTTC
CDR3: CATRRQPGYEQYF
V: TRBV10-3
J: TRBJ2-7
size: -
D: -

DNA: TGTGCCAGCAGTGAAACGCTATCCAATGAAAAACTGTTTTTT
CDR3: CASSETLSNEKLFF
V: TRBV2
J: TRBJ1-4
size: once
D: -

DNA: TGTGCCAGCAGCCTCAAAGGGGGCCCCATGAATGAGCAGTTCTTC
CDR3: CASSLKGGPMNEQFF
V: TRBV5-4
J: TRBJ2-1
size: -
D: TRBD1

DNA: TGTGCCAGCAGTAGGAGCAACTATGGCTACACCTTC
CDR3: CASSRSNYGYTF
V: TRBV6-1
J: TRBJ1-2
size: -
D: -

DNA: TGCGCCAGCAGCTTGTATGGGGAGACAGATACGCAGTATTTT
CDR3: CASSLYGETDTQYF
V: TRBV5-1
J: TRBJ2-3
size: -
D: -

DNA: TGTGCCAGCTCACCGCCCTCTGGAGACGGGGAGCTGTTTTTT
CDR3: CASSPPSGDGELFF
V: TRBV18
J: TRBJ2-2
size: -
D: -

DNA: TGTGCCAGCAGTTACTCTAGGTCGGTCAGGGGCTACGAGCAGTACTTC
CDR3: CASSYSRSVRGYEQYF
V: TRBV6-5
J: TRBJ2-7
size: once
D: -

DNA: TGTGCCAGCAGCCCCATGAGGGGTAGTATTGAAGCTTTCTTT
CDR3: CASSPMRGSIEAFF
V: TRBV5-5
J: TRBJ1-1
size: -
D: -

DNA: TGTGCCACCAAGTCCTGGAATAACAATGAGCAGTTCTTC
CDR3: CATKSWNNNEQFF
V: TRBV15
J: TRBJ2-1
size: -
D: -

DNA: TGTGCCAGCAGATCCGGGACAGGGAACTATGGCTACACCTTC
CDR3: CASRSGTGNYGYTF
V: TRBV6-5
J: TRBJ1-2
size: medium-sized
D: TRBD1

DNA: TGCGCCAGCAGCCAGGGCCCCGGACGGAGGGGCGAGGGGACTAATGAAAAACTGTTTTTT
CDR3: CASSQGPGRRGEGTNEKLFF
V: TRBV4-1
J: TRBJ1-4
size: -
D: -

DNA: TGTGCCAGCAGCTTAGGAGAACAGGGCACTGAAGCTTTCTTT
CDR3: CASSLGEQGTEAFF
V: TRBV7-9
J: TRBJ1-1
size: -
D: -

DNA: TGCGCCAGCAGCTTGGACACAGACACTGAAGCTTTCTTT
CDR3: CASSLDTDTEAFF
V: TRBV5-1
J: TRBJ1-1
size: -
D: -

DNA: TGTGCCATCACCCGCTTAGGGACTAGGATAGACTACGAGCAGTACTTC
CDR3: CAITRLGTRIDYEQYF
V: TRBV10-3
J: TRBJ2-7
size: -
D: TRBD2

DNA: TGTGCCAGCAGGCCCTCAGGGATGGATACTTCACCCCTCCACTTT
CDR3: CASRPSGMDTSPLHF
V: TRBV6-5
J: TRBJ1-6
size: few
D: -

DNA: TGTGCCAGCTCACCGACAGGGGCCCAAGAGACCCAGTACTTC
CDR3: CASSPTGAQETQYF
V: TRBV18
J: TRBJ2-5
size: -
D: TRBD1

DNA: TGTGCCAGCAGTTACAGGGTAGCCACCGGGGAGCTGTTTTTT
CDR3: CASSYRVATGELFF
V: TRBV6-6
J: TRBJ2-2
size: -
D: -

DNA: TGTGCCAGCAGCTTATCGACAGGTCTCGCTGGAAACACCATATATTTT
CDR3: CASSLSTGLAGNTIYF
V: TRBV7-6
J: TRBJ1-3
size: -
D: -

DNA: TGCGCCAGCAGCCAAGATCAGGTGCTTGCAAGGAAGGGGACTAATGAAAAACTGTTTTTT
CDR3: CASSQDQVLARKGTNEKLFF
V: TRBV4-3
J: TRBJ1-4
size: -
D: -

DNA: TGTGCCAGCAGCTTAAGGGACAGGGGCCCTAATTCACCCCTCCACTTT
CDR3: CASSLRDRGPNSPLHF
V: TRBV7-8
J: TRBJ1-6
size: -
D: TRBD1

DNA: TGTGCCAGCAACGGTTTCGGGGTGGCGGGAGAGACCCAGTACTTC
CDR3: CASNGFGVAGETQYF
V: TRBV11-2
J: TRBJ2-5
size: -
D: -

DNA: TGTGCCAGCAGCCAAGTTCCCCCAGCGCATTCAGGAAACACCATATATTTT
CDR3: CASSQVPPAHSGNTIYF
V: TRBV14
J: TRBJ1-3
size: once
D: -

DNA: TGTGCCAGTAGTATGGCGTTACTTCCCGGCTACACCTTC
CDR3: CASSMALLPGYTF
V: TRBV19
J: TRBJ1-2
size: -
D: -

DNA: TGTGCCAGCAGTATAGGGGGCAACACCGGGGAGCTGTTTTTT
CDR3: CASSIGGNTGELFF
V: TRBV14
J: TRBJ2-2
size: -
D: TRBD1

DNA: TGTGCCAGCAGCCTGGGACAGATGGGAGATACGCAGTATTTT
CDR3: CASSLGQMGDTQYF
V: TRBV5-6
J: TRBJ2-3
size: few
D: TRBD1

DNA: TGCGCCAGCAGCTTGGTTGCGGGAGGCACCCAAGAGACCCAGTACTTC
CDR3: CASSLVAGGTQETQYF
V: TRBV5-1
J: TRBJ2-5
size: -
D: TRBD2

DNA: TGTGCCAGCAGTTACGGCAACTCCTACGAGCAGTACTTC
CDR3: CASSYGNSYEQYF
V: TRBV6-5
J: TRBJ2-7
size: -
D: -

DNA: TGTGCCAGTAGTGGATTGTTGCTAGCCTTATCCACCGGGGAGCTGTTTTTT
CDR3: CASSGLLLALSTGELFF
V: TRBV19
J: TRBJ2-2
size: -
D: -